This T cell receptor (beta chain) was identified during a study of T cells in Graves' hyperthyroidism and ophthalmopathy. Patients were excluded for uncontrolled infection, other autoimmune disease, pregnancy or lactation. The authors took PBMCs from 10 ml fresh peripheral blood. Study results and limitations: Through a model of 13 V-J features, ophthalmopathy was separated from stable hyperthyroidism. Ophthalmopathy, which appeared later, was predicted by the model a median 6.5 months before onset.

RNA transcripts served as the template for amplifying TCR beta CDR3 regions. The HTBI primer set was used in a first-round RT-PCR of the TCR CDR3. One entry per CDR3 protein results from TCRdb running MiXCR on the multiplex PCR reads. The table has about 360,000 distinct CDR3 sequences, 13% seen once. This clonotype was detected ten times or more. Its target is unknown. The TCR sequence derives from a woman aged 18-30 years with Graves' hyperthyroidism. Input material: blood.

The CDR3 sequence is CSARGQRGPGLGEQYF. The CDR3 DNA is TGCAGTGCTAGAGGGCAGCGGGGGCCCGGTTTGGGGGAGCAGTACTTC. The chain carries TRBV20-1 and TRBJ2-7, with TRBD2 matching 8 bases. This CDR3 is built from 16 residues. The V segment lost 1 base and the J segment 7 bases; nucleotides outside the gene matches: 15. Germline V gene data show CDR1 as DFQATT and CDR2 as SNEGSKA (reference sequence).